This T cell receptor beta chain was documented in a study of OX40 agonist ivuxolimab in advanced cancers. Across the whole study: Each dose-escalation patient presented with hepatocellular carcinoma, melanoma, renal cell or head and neck cancer. Mean age about 60 years, range about 20 to 85; about 81% male.

Study-wide results and caveats: Among T cells, CD8+ cells averaged more expanded clones than CD4+ cells.

Produced via immunoSEQ multiplex PCR; TCRdb's table is partial and in-frame only. Here the sample spans nearly 65,000 clones, roughly nine tenths being singletons. On this clone: What it binds is not known.

The junction had 4 bases not matched to a gene; V was cut back by 4 bases and J by 3 bases. Looked up from germline, CDR1 is SGHDT and CDR2 is YYEEEE. The CDR3 spans 13 residues. The material sequenced was CD4+ or CD8+ T cells sorted from blood, taken in a trial of the OX40 agonist ivuxolimab. The source of this sequence is an adult with an advanced solid tumor such as melanoma, head and neck, liver or kidney cancer. The genes are TRBV5-6 and TRBJ2-7, with TRBD1 matching 7 bases. CDR3 bases: TGTGCCAGCAGCCCTACAGGGGACTACGAGCAGTACTTC. As protein: CASSPTGDYEQYF.